These 24 T cell receptor beta chains were all obtained from the same sample, sequenced in a study of T cells after yellow fever vaccination. One entry per CDR3 protein, called by TCRdb with MiXCR from the 5' RACE reads. Of a few hundred thousand distinct CDR3 sequences in the sample, about 19% were seen once. The sample was PBMCs, taken 15 days after the yellow fever booster vaccination. The receptors here all came from a young man who received the YFV17D yellow fever vaccine.

This clonotype was detected a few times. The V gene is TRBV5-1, the J gene TRBJ2-2, with a tentative D call TRBD1 (5 bases). The CDR3 is made up of 12 amino acids. The V gene lost 4 bases and the J gene lost 7 bases, with 8 bases spanning the gap. Looked up from germline, CDR1 is SGHRS and CDR2 is YFSETQ. The chain's CDR3 is CASSAGFGELFF. The DNA of the CDR3 is TGCGCCAGCAGCGCAGGGTTCGGGGAGCTGTTTTTT.

The CDR3 region is CASRGGQHNEQFF. CDR3 DNA sequence: TGCGCCAGCCGTGGGGGACAGCACAATGAGCAGTTCTTC. The chain is built from TRBV23-1 and TRBJ2-1; 7 positions agree with TRBD1. TRBV23-1 is an ORF; its function is uncertain. The CDR3 totals 13 residues. After removal of 8 bases from V and 5 bases from J, the junction contained 6 bases not matched to a gene.

As regards this clonotype: A read error is possible here, since a much larger clone lies one base away. The gene calls are TRBV11-2 and TRBJ2-5; the match to TRBD2 covers 9 bases. Trimming cost V 4 bases and J 4 bases; bases outside gene matches: 1. Germline CDR1 is SGHAT and CDR2 is FQNNGV. There are 13 residues in the CDR3. In nucleotides, the CDR3 is TGTGCCAGCAGCTCAGCGGGAGGAGAGACCCAGTACTTC. Translating gives CASSSAGGETQYF. Full variable domain (missing parts from reference TRBV11-2 and TRBJ2-5): EAGVAQSPRYKIIEKRQSVAFWCNPISGHATLYWYQQILGQGPKLLIQFQNNGVVDDSQLPKDRFSAERLKGVDSTLKIQPAKLEDSAVYLCASSSAGGETQYFGPGTRLLVL.

This clonotype has a handful of counts. The V call is TRBV12-3 or TRBV12-4, the J call TRBJ2-6; unclear D gene. The CDR3 runs 15 residues. The germline V and J ends were trimmed by 3 bases and 1 base, with 7 bases remaining between them. CDR3 in amino acids: CASSFGSSGANVLTF. The CDR3 nucleotides read TGTGCCAGCAGTTTTGGGTCATCTGGGGCCAACGTCCTGACTTTC.

There are a few counts of this clonotype. The CDR3 nucleotides read TGTGCCACGGGGGGACTAGGTTATGAGCAGTTCTTC. Translating it yields CATGGLGYEQFF. The chain uses TRBV10-3 and TRBJ2-1; 8 bases are shared with TRBD2. There are 12 residues in the CDR3. Losses at the gene ends were 10 bases for V and 8 bases for J; bases not matched to a gene: 7. Germline V gives CDR1 ENHRY, CDR2 SYGVKD.

The chain is built from TRBV20-1 and TRBJ1-4; the D is unclear. This CDR3 comprises 13 residues. The germline CDR1 and CDR2 sequences are DFQATT and SNEGSKA (reference sequence). V gave up 0 bases and J gave up 8 bases, with 10 bases separating them. As DNA, the CDR3 is TGCAGTGCTAGAGATCCTTTTAGGGAAAAACTGTTTTTT. Translated: CSARDPFREKLFF.

This sequence joins TRBV6-4 and TRBJ1-2; 10 bases are a match to TRBD1. The trim removed 8 bases at V and 2 bases at J, leaving 14 bases unmatched. This CDR3 has 17 amino acids. Germline CDR1 is MRHNA and CDR2 is SNTAGT. CDR3 residues: CASPDREGTGANYGYTF. The CDR3 coding sequence is TGTGCCAGCCCGGACCGGGAAGGGACAGGGGCAAACTATGGCTACACCTTC.

The genes are TRBV7-6 and TRBJ2-3; a weak D match, TRBD2 (6 bases). CDR3 length equals 16 residues. Germline V lookup: CDR1 SGHVS, CDR2 FNYEAQ. V was cut by 5 bases and J by 0 bases, with 15 bases left in between. The CDR3 DNA follows: TGTGCCAGCAGCCTCTCTGGTAGCGGAAGCACAGATACGCAGTATTTT. Protein: CASSLSGSGSTDTQYF.

This clonotype has at least ten counts. The V and J genes are TRBV29-1 and TRBJ1-1, with a possible D match to TRBD1 (5 bases). The CDR3 consists of 11 residues. The germline V gene has CDR1 SQVTM and CDR2 ANQGSEA. The CDR3 bases are TGCACCACCACTGCGGGGGGAAAAGCTTTCTTT. This encodes CTTTAGGKAFF.

The chain uses TRBV6-1 and TRBJ2-5; the match to TRBD2 covers 9 bases. V was pared by 6 bases and J by 6 bases, with 8 bases of the junction left unmatched. The CDR3 has 14 amino acids. In germline, CDR1 is MNHNS, CDR2 SASEGT. The CDR3 DNA sequence: TGTGCCAGCAGCCCTCCTAGCGGGAAAAAGACCCAGTACTTC. Translating gives CASSPPSGKKTQYF.

The rearrangement links TRBV19 to TRBJ2-1; D is unclear. CDR3 length: 14 residues. Germline V gene lookup returns CDR1 LNHDA and CDR2 SQIVND (reference sequence). Trimming took 3 bases from V and 4 from J, leaving 10 bases between them. In DNA, the CDR3 is TGTGCCAGTAGTATTGACCACCGGTACAATGAGCAGTTCTTC. It specifies CASSIDHRYNEQFF.

The genes are TRBV3-1 and TRBJ1-1; D unclear. This CDR3 spans 13 amino acids. From germline, CDR1 is LGHDT and CDR2 YNNKEL (reference sequence). V was shortened by 0 bases and J by 1 base, with 3 bases between the two germline ends. This chain's CDR3 is CASSQEENTEAFF. In DNA, the CDR3 is TGTGCCAGCAGCCAAGAGGAGAACACTGAAGCTTTCTTT. The full variable domain, its missing parts supplied by reference TRBV3-1 and TRBJ1-1, is DTAVSQTPKYLVTQMGNDKSIKCEQNLGHDTMYWYKQDSKKFLKIMFSYNNKELIINETVPNRFSPKSPDKAHLNLHINSLELGDSAVYFCASSQEENTEAFFGQGTRLTVV.

In this sample, this clonotype turned up many times. The chain uses TRBV7-9 and TRBJ1-2, with D unclear. V dropped 5 bases and J dropped 8 bases, with 15 bases sitting between them. The CDR3 contains 13 residues. Per germline, CDR1 SEHNR and CDR2 FQNEAQ (reference sequence). CDR3 amino acids: CASSPHPRVGYTF. CDR3 DNA sequence: TGTGCCAGCAGCCCGCACCCGAGGGTCGGCTACACCTTC.

V gene TRBV20-1 combines with J gene TRBJ2-5, with 9 bases matching TRBD1. The germline CDR1 and CDR2 sequences are DFQATT and SNEGSKA (reference sequence). There are 14 residues in the CDR3. Trimming took 4 bases from V and 2 from J; bases not matched to a gene: 5. The CDR3 DNA sequence: TGCAGTGCTAAACAGGGGGCCCGACAAGAGACCCAGTACTTC. Protein product: CSAKQGARQETQYF.

The chain links TRBV5-1 to TRBJ2-5; 9 positions match TRBD1. The CDR3 has 15 residues. V lost 3 bases and J lost 1; bases outside the gene matches: 4. Germline values: CDR1 SGHRS, CDR2 YFSETQ. The chain's CDR3 is CASSSGTGFQETQYF. The CDR3 bases are TGCGCCAGCAGCTCCGGGACAGGGTTCCAAGAGACCCAGTACTTC.

The chain has TRBV20-1 and TRBJ2-1, with 9 nucleotides matching TRBD1. Germline loops: CDR1 DFQATT, CDR2 SNEGSKA (reference sequence). The J segment lost 6 bases and the V segment lost 6 bases, leaving 9 bases of the junction unmatched. The CDR3 has 14 amino acids. Here the CDR3 reads CSADDATGGNEQFF. For the CDR3, the DNA is TGCAGTGCAGACGACGCGACAGGGGGCAATGAGCAGTTCTTC.

This clonotype appeared a few times. The V call is TRBV29-1, the J call TRBJ2-3; 8 bases are a match to TRBD2. The CDR3 covers 14 residues. V gave up 7 bases and J gave up 3 bases; unmatched junction bases: 9. CDR1 and CDR2 (germline): SQVTM, ANQGSEA. The CDR3 region has the DNA TGCAGCGAGGCTAGCGGGCCGCAGACAGATACGCAGTATTTT. Protein: CSEASGPQTDTQYF.

The rearrangement uses TRBV27 and TRBJ1-2, with D possibly TRBD1 on 5 matching bases. V lost 3 bases, J lost 5 bases, and 19 bases lay in between. The CDR3 extends over 16 amino acids. The V gene's germline CDR1 is MNHEY and CDR2 SMNVEV (reference sequence). The CDR3 region is CASSLGGTASLYGYTF. In nucleotides, the CDR3 is TGTGCCAGCAGTTTGGGCGGGACGGCTTCTCTGTATGGCTACACCTTC.

This clonotype was detected only a few times. The chain recombines TRBV20-1 with TRBJ2-2, with 9 bases identical to TRBD2. In germline, CDR1 is DFQATT, CDR2 SNEGSKA (reference sequence). The V gene end was trimmed by 6 bases and the J gene end by 0 bases; junction bases not matched to a gene: 5. The CDR3 runs 15 residues. This CDR3 is CSADASGANTGELFF. For the CDR3, the DNA is TGCAGTGCGGATGCTAGCGGGGCGAACACCGGGGAGCTGTTTTTT.

The V and J genes are TRBV29-1 and TRBJ2-1; D is unclear. Germline V gene data show CDR1 as SQVTM and CDR2 as ANQGSEA. With 7 bases removed from V and 7 bases from J, the gap between germline ends came to 11 bases. CDR3 length: 11 amino acids. CDR3 region: CSELSSNEQFF. DNA of the CDR3: TGCAGCGAACTCTCATCTAATGAGCAGTTCTTC.

This clonotype was detected only a few times. J is TRBJ2-3 and V is TRBV6-1, with 11 bases matching TRBD1. The CDR3 covers 15 residues. Per the germline V gene, CDR1 is MNHNS and CDR2 is SASEGT. V trimming: 5 bases; J trimming: 5 bases; junction bases outside the gene matches: 6. The CDR3 loop reads CASSPGQGARDTQYF. Written as DNA, the CDR3 is TGTGCCAGCAGTCCTGGACAGGGGGCGCGAGATACGCAGTATTTT.

In its sample, this clonotype was seen a few times. The rearrangement links TRBV7-3 to TRBJ2-2; D ambiguous. V was clipped by 4 bases and J by 6 bases, with 15 bases between them. The CDR3 totals 15 residues. Looked up from germline, CDR1 is SGHTA and CDR2 is FQGTGA. The CDR3 region is CASSSPDREPGELFF. The CDR3 DNA follows: TGTGCCAGCAGCTCCCCAGACCGCGAGCCCGGGGAGCTGTTTTTT.

This chain joins TRBV10-2 and TRBJ2-7; 10 bases map to TRBD2. Germline V gene lookup returns CDR1 WSHSY and CDR2 SAAADI. Germline trimming cut 7 bases from V and 4 bases from J; bases unmatched to any gene: 7. CDR3 size: 14 residues. The DNA for the CDR3 is TGCGCCAGCAATGCCGGGACTAGCGAATACGAGCAGTACTTC. It specifies CASNAGTSEYEQYF.

This sequence joins TRBV27 and TRBJ2-1; 14 bases map to TRBD2. V was clipped by 1 base and J by 2 bases; unmatched bases: 10. CDR1 and CDR2 from the germline V gene are MNHEY and SMNVEV (reference sequence). The CDR3 contains 20 residues. The CDR3 spells CASSLYPGTSGRRPYNEQFF. The CDR3 DNA reads as TGTGCCAGCAGTTTATATCCCGGGACTAGCGGGAGAAGACCCTACAATGAGCAGTTCTTC.